The source of this T cell receptor beta chain is a study of blood T cell repertoires in COVID-19 (dated by TCRdb to about 2020). For the wider study: Collaborator samples came from the United States, Italy and Spain and covered acute and convalescent phases of COVID-19. The prospective study material was composed of cDNA or gDNA derived from T cells, B-cell-depleted T cells, or PBMCs. Deeply sampled blood TCRbeta repertoires from subjects exposed to, actively infected with, or recovered from COVID-19 were included in the dataset. The repertoires were released in a freely available public database meant as a resource for research on the immune response to SARS-CoV-2. The samples were drawn from the first 160 participants of the ongoing ImmuneRACE study and from some 1,300 subjects provided by 6 global collaborators. A de-identified subject ID, COVID-19 status, age in years and sex were almost always included in the sample metadata. Where available, HLA class I and class II types were taken from metadata supplied by the sample provider and were not determined by assay-based typing. The full study reports these points: The quantity of clinical and demographic metadata differed by source and by participant and was supplied without curation.

The immunoSEQ Assay, a bias-controlled multiplex PCR, was used to amplify TCRbeta CDR3 regions from genomic DNA. As for the original processing: Nucleated cell counts per sample were estimated from amplification of reference gene primers within the assay. To quantify the absolute abundance of each unique TCRbeta CDR3 rearrangement, sequence reads were collapsed and filtered. For each sample, productive Simpson clonality was calculated as the square root of Simpson's diversity index over productive rearrangements. TCRdb retrieved this table from immuneACCESS and kept in-frame rearrangements only. Not all clones are present; in checked studies, unresolved V genes account for under half, and no reason is known for the remainder. V, J and clone size are taken as reported in that table, and D and trimming were inferred from the DNA itself. Here the sample has 200,000 or so clones; 80% to 90% occur a single time. The ten largest clones represent 8.5% to 12% of the sample.

Trimming at the junction amounts to 4 bases on V and 8 bases on J, and the germline ends lie 9 bases apart. The CDR3 covers 13 residues, taking in both the cysteine and the phenylalanine. Only the CDR3 region is kept as DNA, spanning 39 bases read in frame from base 1. As encoded in the germline V gene, CDR1 is SGHTA while CDR2 is FQGNSA. Each collaborating institution followed its own protocols to collect whole blood in K2EDTA tubes. For TCRbeta analysis, collaborators shipped samples as frozen whole blood, isolated PBMCs, or DNA extracted from either of those sample types. A remark on this clone: The target of this receptor is not known. The sample holds no much larger clone one base away, and base qualities are not on file.

This TCR was recovered from a woman of 80 years or more with acute or convalescent COVID-19. The chain employs TRBV7-2 and TRBJ1-6, with no reliable assignment of the D segment. Input material: peripheral blood. The sequenced DNA is TGTGCCAGCAGCTCATATCGGGATTCACCCCTCCACTTT. The translation is CASSSYRDSPLHF.